These 24 T cell receptor beta chains came from one sample sequenced in a study of beta chain features in type 1 diabetes. Whole-study results and caveats: There was a moderate but significant shortening of TCRB CDR3s in all four CD4+ subsets of Type 1 diabetes patients.

These TCRs' antigens remain unknown. As every portion of the isolated RNA was reverse transcribed, the sequencing read expressed TCRB transcripts. Clones were sequenced by immunoSEQ multiplex PCR, and TCRdb holds only the in-frame ones, with some missing. The sample records about 370,000 clones, around 10% being singletons. The sample was central memory CD4+ T cells from blood. Every receptor here comes from a man aged 30 to 45 with type 1 diabetes.

The sample holds many counts of this clone. The genes are TRBV5-8 and TRBJ2-7; D gene uncertain. The CDR3 has 11 residues. Germline CDR1 SGHTS, CDR2 YDEGEE. The ends were cut back, 0 bases at V and 6 bases at J, with 4 bases in the middle. DNA for the CDR3: TGTGCCAGCAGCTTGGCCGGCGAGCAGTACTTC. This encodes CASSLAGEQYF.

This chain uses TRBV27 with TRBJ1-5; D unclear. CDR1 and CDR2 (germline): MNHEY, SMNVEV (reference sequence). The CDR3 sequence is 14 residues long. Trimming left V 2 bases short and J 0 bases short, with 5 bases between. CDR3: CASSLGYSNQPQHF. DNA of the CDR3: TGTGCCAGCAGTTTAGGTTATAGCAATCAGCCCCAGCATTTT.

This clone has only a few counts. The chain joins TRBV2 to TRBJ1-1; D unclear. V lost 4 bases and J lost 3, with 3 bases in between. This CDR3 is 11 amino acids long. Germline-derived CDR1 and CDR2 are SNHLY and FYNNEI. This CDR3 is CASSGYTEAFF. In nucleotides, the CDR3 is TGTGCCAGCAGTGGATACACTGAAGCTTTCTTT.

The rearrangement links TRBV6-5 to TRBJ2-7; the D is unclear. Germline CDR1 is MNHEY and CDR2 is SVGAGI. The CDR3 runs to 15 residues. V was cut by 4 bases and J by 2 bases, with 15 bases left in between. The chain's CDR3 is CASSLGSAPTYEQYF. For the CDR3, the DNA is TGTGCCAGCAGTTTAGGGTCGGCACCTACCTACGAGCAGTACTTC.

The chain couples TRBV6-1 to TRBJ2-5; a possible D gene is TRBD1 (6 bases). From germline, CDR1 is MNHNS and CDR2 SASEGT. There are 14 residues in the CDR3. The V end lost 4 bases, the J end lost 1 base, and 10 bases lay between the germline ends. CDR3 sequence reads: CASSVGHFQETQYF. In DNA form, the CDR3 reads TGTGCCAGCAGTGTGGGACACTTCCAAGAGACCCAGTACTTC.

The chain combines TRBV5-1 with TRBJ1-1, with unresolved D. This CDR3 region has 14 residues. Trimming removed 0 bases at V and 1 base at J, with 7 bases between. Germline-derived CDR1 and CDR2 are SGHRS and YFSETQ. CDR3 DNA: TGCGCCAGCAGCTTGGGGCCAGGGAACACTGAAGCTTTCTTT. Translated, it gives CASSLGPGNTEAFF.

This clone was detected only a few times. CDR3 sequence reads: CASGQGGPYEQYF. The CDR3 DNA follows: TGTGCCAGCGGGCAAGGGGGCCCCTACGAGCAGTACTTC. The chain joins TRBV6-1 to TRBJ2-7; 7 nucleotides line up with TRBD1. J gave up 2 bases and V 8 bases, and 6 bases lay outside the gene matches. The germline V gene has CDR1 MNHNS and CDR2 SASEGT. The CDR3 is 13 amino acids.

This clone was counted a few times. The chain couples TRBV11-2 to TRBJ2-7; 11 nucleotides agree with TRBD2. V was pared by 0 bases and J by 2 bases, with 3 bases of the junction left unmatched. This CDR3 is built from 16 residues. CDR1 and CDR2 from the germline V gene are SGHAT and FQNNGV. The CDR3 here is CASSLELAGATYEQYF. The DNA for the CDR3 is TGTGCCAGCAGCTTAGAACTAGCGGGGGCGACCTACGAGCAGTACTTC.

This clone was picked up many times. The chain carries TRBV7-3 and TRBJ2-2; D unresolved. Germline V gene data show CDR1 as SGHTA and CDR2 as FQGTGA. The V and J ends lost 5 bases and 3 bases respectively, with 4 bases between them. The length of the CDR3 is 12 residues. CDR3 sequence reads: CASSPYTGELFF. CDR3 bases: TGTGCCAGCAGCCCTTACACCGGGGAGCTGTTTTTT.

This chain joins TRBV6-6 and TRBJ2-5; D remains ambiguous. The CDR3 is 13 residues long. The V and J ends lost 2 bases and 0 bases respectively, with 4 bases between them. Germline values: CDR1 MNHNY, CDR2 SVGAGI (reference sequence). The CDR3 nucleotides are TGTGCCAGCAGTTACCACAACCAAGAGACCCAGTACTTC. Translation: CASSYHNQETQYF.

This clone was seen only a few times. The chain combines TRBV29-1 with TRBJ2-2; D is perhaps TRBD2 (5 bases). The V and J ends lost 8 bases and 2 bases respectively, with 12 bases between them. The CDR3 consists of 13 residues. Germline V gives CDR1 SQVTM, CDR2 ANQGSEA. The chain's CDR3 is CSTKTGNTGELFF. CDR3 coding DNA: TGCAGCACCAAGACGGGAAACACCGGGGAGCTGTTTTTT.

This clone was seen only a few times. The V call is TRBV6-5, the J call TRBJ1-1; D is ambiguous. The CDR3 extends over 15 amino acids. V was cut by 3 bases and J by 0 bases, with 11 bases left in between. Germline V gene sequence: CDR1 MNHEY, CDR2 SVGAGI. Written as DNA, the CDR3 is TGTGCCAGCAGTTATGGCCTCCTGATGAACACTGAAGCTTTCTTT. This codes for CASSYGLLMNTEAFF.

This clone was observed a handful of times. This chain joins TRBV28 and TRBJ2-1; 10 bases are a match to TRBD2. Trimming removed 3 bases from V and 7 bases from J; junction bases left unmatched: 6. The CDR3 has 15 residues. The germline V gene has CDR1 MDHEN and CDR2 SYDVKM. The CDR3 here is CASSFRLAGNNEQFF. For the CDR3, the DNA is TGTGCCAGCAGTTTCCGACTAGCGGGTAATAATGAGCAGTTCTTC.

V is TRBV29-1 and J is TRBJ2-7; possible D gene TRBD1, 6 bases. Germline V lookup: CDR1 SQVTM, CDR2 ANQGSEA. CDR3 length: 13 amino acids. V was trimmed by 6 bases and J by 0 bases, leaving 12 bases between them. In DNA form, the CDR3 reads TGCAGCGTGAGTCGGGACAACTCCTACGAGCAGTACTTC. Residues: CSVSRDNSYEQYF.

This clone came up a few times. The chain has TRBV25-1 and TRBJ1-1; 7 bases match TRBD1. J lost 7 bases, V lost 7 bases, and 15 bases had no gene match. The CDR3 has 15 amino acids. Germline V gene sequence: CDR1 MGHDK, CDR2 SYGVNS. The CDR3 DNA follows: TGTGCCAGCACCAAGAGTCCCGGGACAGCCTTTGAAGCTTTCTTT. It encodes CASTKSPGTAFEAFF.

This CDR3 reads CASSLAARGYEQYF. The CDR3 DNA follows: TGCGCCAGCAGCTTGGCCGCCAGGGGCTACGAGCAGTACTTC. V is TRBV5-1 and J is TRBJ2-7, with TRBD1 as a possible D gene (6 bases). V shed 0 bases and J shed 3 bases, with 10 bases lying between them. The CDR3 is made up of 14 amino acids. Germline values: CDR1 SGHRS, CDR2 YFSETQ. The full variable domain, with the rest looked up from reference TRBV5-1 and TRBJ2-7, is KAGVTQTPRYLIKTRGQQVTLSCSPISGHRSVSWYQQTPGQGLQFLFEYFSETQRNKGNFPGRFSGRQFSNSRSEMNVSTLELGDSALYLCASSLAARGYEQYFGPGTRLTVT.

The J gene is TRBJ2-7, the V gene TRBV10-3, with 9 bases identical to TRBD2. CDR1 and CDR2 (germline): ENHRY, SYGVKD. V gave up 5 bases and J gave up 3 bases; unmatched junction bases: 14. CDR3 length equals 17 residues. CDR3 residues: CAISRVGSSGGDYEQYF. CDR3 nucleotide sequence: TGTGCCATCAGTCGGGTCGGGAGTAGCGGGGGAGACTACGAGCAGTACTTC.

V usage is TRBV6-5 and J usage is TRBJ2-7, with D unclear. There are 12 residues in the CDR3. V lost 8 bases, J lost 2 bases, and 10 bases lay in between. Germline V gene lookup returns CDR1 MNHEY and CDR2 SVGAGI. The CDR3, as DNA: TGTGCCAGCGGTCGCAGAGCCTACGAGCAGTACTTC. This sequence encodes CASGRRAYEQYF.

V usage is TRBV28 and J usage is TRBJ2-7; 8 bases line up with TRBD1. There are 14 residues in the CDR3. Germline loops: CDR1 MDHEN, CDR2 SYDVKM. V gave up 5 bases and J gave up 3 bases; unmatched junction bases: 6. The CDR3, as DNA: TGTGCCAGCAGTAACTGGGACAGGAGCTACGAGCAGTACTTC. Translating gives CASSNWDRSYEQYF.

Written as DNA, the CDR3 is TGTGCCAGCAGCTTGGACCGATACTCAGTTAGCACTGAAGCTTTCTTT. Amino acid sequence: CASSLDRYSVSTEAFF. V usage is TRBV5-4 and J usage is TRBJ1-1; D call uncertain. Germline CDR1 is SGHNT and CDR2 is YYREEE (reference sequence). V lost 0 bases to trimming and J lost 4 bases, with 16 bases between them. The CDR3 has 16 amino acids.

This clone has more than one count but fewer than ten. The genes are TRBV29-1 and TRBJ2-3, with a possible D match to TRBD2 (6 bases). V dropped 6 bases and J dropped 2 bases, with 18 bases sitting between them. The CDR3 loop spans 15 amino acids. Germline assignment: CDR1 SQVTM and CDR2 ANQGSEA. CDR3: CSVKGGAGYTDTQYF. The CDR3 DNA reads as TGCAGCGTCAAGGGCGGGGCGGGCTACACAGATACGCAGTATTTT.

The rearrangement links TRBV28 to TRBJ1-3, with no clear D. V shed 8 bases and J shed 0 bases, with 8 bases lying between them. This CDR3 region has 13 residues. From germline, CDR1 is MDHEN and CDR2 SYDVKM. The CDR3 bases are TGTGCCAGCGGGAGTACCTCTGGAAACACCATATATTTT. Protein sequence: CASGSTSGNTIYF.

This clone was seen a handful of times. The CDR3 protein is CASSGVGQDQPQHF. The CDR3 bases are TGTGCCAGCAGTGGTGTGGGGCAGGATCAGCCCCAGCATTTT. The V gene is TRBV2, the J gene TRBJ1-5; tentatively, D is TRBD1 (5 bases). Germline V lookup: CDR1 SNHLY, CDR2 FYNNEI. Trimming shortened V by 4 bases and J by 5 bases, and 12 bases separated the two germline ends. There are 14 residues in the CDR3.

The chain links TRBV5-8 to TRBJ2-7, with TRBD1 matching 8 bases. Trimming at V came to 4 bases and at J to 0 bases, leaving 6 bases not matched to a gene. The CDR3 spans 15 residues. CDR1 is SGHTS and CDR2 is YDEGEE in the germline V gene. The CDR3 reads CASSRQGSPSYEQYF. The CDR3 DNA follows: TGTGCCAGCAGCCGACAGGGGTCTCCCTCCTACGAGCAGTACTTC.